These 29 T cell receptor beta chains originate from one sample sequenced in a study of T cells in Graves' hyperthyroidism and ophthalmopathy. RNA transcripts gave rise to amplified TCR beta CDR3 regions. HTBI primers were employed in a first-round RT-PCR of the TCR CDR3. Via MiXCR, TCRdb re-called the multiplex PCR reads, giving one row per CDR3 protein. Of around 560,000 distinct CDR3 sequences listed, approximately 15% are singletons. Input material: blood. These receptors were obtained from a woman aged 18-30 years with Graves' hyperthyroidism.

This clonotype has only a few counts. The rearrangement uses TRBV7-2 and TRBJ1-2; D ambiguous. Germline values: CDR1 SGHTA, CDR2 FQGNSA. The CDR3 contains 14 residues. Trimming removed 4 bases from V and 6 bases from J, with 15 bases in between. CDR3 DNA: TGTGCCAGCAGCTCCCCTCGGATTCGGGATGGCTACACCTTC. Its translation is CASSSPRIRDGYTF.

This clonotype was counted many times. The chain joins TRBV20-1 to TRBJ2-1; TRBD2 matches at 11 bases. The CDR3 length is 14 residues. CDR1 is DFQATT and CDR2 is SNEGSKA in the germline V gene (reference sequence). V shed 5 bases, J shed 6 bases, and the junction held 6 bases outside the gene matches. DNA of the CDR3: TGCAGTGCTCCACTAGCGGGAGCCGGCAATGAGCAGTTCTTC. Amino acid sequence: CSAPLAGAGNEQFF.

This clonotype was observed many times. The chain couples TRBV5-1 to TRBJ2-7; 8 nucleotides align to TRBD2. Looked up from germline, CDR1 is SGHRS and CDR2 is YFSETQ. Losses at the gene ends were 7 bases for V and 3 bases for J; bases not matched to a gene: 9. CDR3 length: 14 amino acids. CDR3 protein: CASRSTSAFYEQYF. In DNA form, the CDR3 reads TGCGCCAGCCGGTCGACTAGCGCATTCTACGAGCAGTACTTC. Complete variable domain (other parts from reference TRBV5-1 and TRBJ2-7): KAGVTQTPRYLIKTRGQQVTLSCSPISGHRSVSWYQQTPGQGLQFLFEYFSETQRNKGNFPGRFSGRQFSNSRSEMNVSTLELGDSALYLCASRSTSAFYEQYFGPGTRLTVT.

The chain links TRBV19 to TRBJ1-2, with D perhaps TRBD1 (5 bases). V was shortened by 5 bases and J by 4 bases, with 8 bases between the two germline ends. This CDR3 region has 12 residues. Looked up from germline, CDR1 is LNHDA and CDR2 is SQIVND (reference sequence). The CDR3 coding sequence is TGTGCCAGTAGTCGGGACCCCTATGGCTACACCTTC. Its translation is CASSRDPYGYTF.

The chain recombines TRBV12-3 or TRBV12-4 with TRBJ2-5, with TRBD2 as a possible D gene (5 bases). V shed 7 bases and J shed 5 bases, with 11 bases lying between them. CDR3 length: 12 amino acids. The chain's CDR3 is CASTKPGETQYF. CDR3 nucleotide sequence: TGTGCCAGCACAAAACCGGGGGAGACCCAGTACTTC.

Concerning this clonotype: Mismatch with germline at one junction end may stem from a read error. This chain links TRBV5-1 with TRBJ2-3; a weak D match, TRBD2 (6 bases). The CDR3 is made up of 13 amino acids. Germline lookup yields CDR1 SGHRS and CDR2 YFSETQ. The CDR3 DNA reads TGCGCCGGCAGCTTAGCGGTTCGGGATACGCAGTATTTT. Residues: CAGSLAVRDTQYF.

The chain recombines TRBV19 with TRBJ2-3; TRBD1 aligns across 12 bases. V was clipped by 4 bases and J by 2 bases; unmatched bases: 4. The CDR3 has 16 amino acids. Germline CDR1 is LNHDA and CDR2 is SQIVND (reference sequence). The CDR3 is CASSTPGQGATDTQYF. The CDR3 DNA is TGTGCCAGTAGTACACCGGGACAGGGGGCCACAGATACGCAGTATTTT.

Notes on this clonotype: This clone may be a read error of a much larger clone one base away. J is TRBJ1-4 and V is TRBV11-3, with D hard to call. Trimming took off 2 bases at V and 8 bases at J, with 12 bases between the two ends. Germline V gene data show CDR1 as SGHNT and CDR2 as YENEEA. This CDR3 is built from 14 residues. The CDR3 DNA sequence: TGTGCCAGCAGCTTATACCCAGTGGCCGAAAAACTGTTTTTT. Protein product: CASSLYPVAEKLFF.

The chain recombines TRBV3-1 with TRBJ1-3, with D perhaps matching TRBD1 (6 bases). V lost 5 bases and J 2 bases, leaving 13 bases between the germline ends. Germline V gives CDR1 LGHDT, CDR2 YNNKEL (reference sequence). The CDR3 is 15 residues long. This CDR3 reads CASSAGQPAGNTIYF. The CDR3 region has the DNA TGTGCCAGCAGCGCCGGACAGCCAGCTGGAAACACCATATATTTT. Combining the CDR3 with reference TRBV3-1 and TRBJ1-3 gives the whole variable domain DTAVSQTPKYLVTQMGNDKSIKCEQNLGHDTMYWYKQDSKKFLKIMFSYNNKELIINETVPNRFSPKSPDKAHLNLHINSLELGDSAVYFCASSAGQPAGNTIYFGEGSWLTVV.

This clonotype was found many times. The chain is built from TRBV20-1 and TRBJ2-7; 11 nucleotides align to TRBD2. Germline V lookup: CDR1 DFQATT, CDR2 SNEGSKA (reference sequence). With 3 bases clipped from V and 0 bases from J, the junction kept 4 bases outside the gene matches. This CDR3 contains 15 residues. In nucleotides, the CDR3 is TGCAGTGCTAGTCCCCTAGCGGGAGGCTCCTACGAGCAGTACTTC. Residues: CSASPLAGGSYEQYF.

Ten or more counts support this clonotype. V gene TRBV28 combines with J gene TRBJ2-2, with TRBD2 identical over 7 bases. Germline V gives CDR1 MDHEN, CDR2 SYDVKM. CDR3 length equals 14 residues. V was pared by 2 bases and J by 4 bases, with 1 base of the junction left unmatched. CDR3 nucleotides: TGTGCCAGCAGTTTAGGCGGGGGCACCGGGGAGCTGTTTTTT. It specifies CASSLGGGTGELFF.

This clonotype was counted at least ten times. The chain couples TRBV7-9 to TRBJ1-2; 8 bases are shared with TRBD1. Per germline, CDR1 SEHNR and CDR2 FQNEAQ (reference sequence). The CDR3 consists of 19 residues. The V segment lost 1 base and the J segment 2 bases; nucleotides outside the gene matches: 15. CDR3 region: CASSLVGGQGKNSNYGYTF. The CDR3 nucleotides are TGTGCCAGCAGCTTAGTAGGAGGACAGGGCAAAAATTCGAACTATGGCTACACCTTC.

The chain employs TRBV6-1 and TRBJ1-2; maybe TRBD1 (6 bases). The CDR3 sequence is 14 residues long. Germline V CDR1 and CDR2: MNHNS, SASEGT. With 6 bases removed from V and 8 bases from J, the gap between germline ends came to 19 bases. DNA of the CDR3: TGTGCCAGCAGGCGGGACACCTCGTTTGGGGGCTACACCTTC. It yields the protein CASRRDTSFGGYTF.

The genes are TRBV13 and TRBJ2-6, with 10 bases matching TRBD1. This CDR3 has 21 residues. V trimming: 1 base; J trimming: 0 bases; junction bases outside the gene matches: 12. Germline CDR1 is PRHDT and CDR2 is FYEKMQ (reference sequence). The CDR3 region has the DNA TGTGCCAGCAGCTTAGTCCCGAAGACAGGGGGCCCTAGCTCTGGGGCCAACGTCCTGACTTTC. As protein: CASSLVPKTGGPSSGANVLTF.

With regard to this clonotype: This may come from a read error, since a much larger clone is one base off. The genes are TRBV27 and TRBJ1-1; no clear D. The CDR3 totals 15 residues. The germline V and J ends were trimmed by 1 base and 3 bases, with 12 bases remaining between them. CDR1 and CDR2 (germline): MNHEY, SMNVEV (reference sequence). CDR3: CASSLFWVGYTEAFF. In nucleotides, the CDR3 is TGTGCCAGCAGTTTATTCTGGGTGGGGTACACTGAAGCTTTCTTT.

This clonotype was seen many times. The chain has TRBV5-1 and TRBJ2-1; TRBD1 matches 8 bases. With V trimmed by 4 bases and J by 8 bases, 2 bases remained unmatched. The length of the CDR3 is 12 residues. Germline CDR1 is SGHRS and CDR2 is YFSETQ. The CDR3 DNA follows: TGCGCCAGCAGCCCGGACAGGGATGAGCAGTTCTTC. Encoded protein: CASSPDRDEQFF.

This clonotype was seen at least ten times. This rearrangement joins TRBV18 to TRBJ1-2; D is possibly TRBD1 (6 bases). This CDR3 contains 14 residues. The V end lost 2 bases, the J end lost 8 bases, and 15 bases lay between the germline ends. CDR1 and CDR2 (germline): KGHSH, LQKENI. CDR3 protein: CASSPESGQLGYTF. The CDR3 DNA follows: TGTGCCAGCTCACCAGAGTCAGGACAGCTAGGCTACACCTTC.

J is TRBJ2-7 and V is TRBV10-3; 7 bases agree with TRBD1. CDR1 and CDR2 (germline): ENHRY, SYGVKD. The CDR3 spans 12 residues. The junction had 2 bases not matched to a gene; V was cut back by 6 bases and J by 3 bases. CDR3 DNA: TGTGCCATCAGAGGGACAGTCTACGAGCAGTACTTC. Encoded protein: CAIRGTVYEQYF.

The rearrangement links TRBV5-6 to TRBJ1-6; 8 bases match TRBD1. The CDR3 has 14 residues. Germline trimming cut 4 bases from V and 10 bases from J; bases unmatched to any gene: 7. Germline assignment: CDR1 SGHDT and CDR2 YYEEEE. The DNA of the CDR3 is TGTGCCAGCAGCCCGGACAGGGTGAGATCACCCCTCCACTTT. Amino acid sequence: CASSPDRVRSPLHF.

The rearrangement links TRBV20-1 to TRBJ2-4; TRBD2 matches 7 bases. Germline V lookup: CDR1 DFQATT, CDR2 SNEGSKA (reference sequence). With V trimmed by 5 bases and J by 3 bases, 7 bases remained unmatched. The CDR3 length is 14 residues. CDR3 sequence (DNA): TGCAGTGCTCCCGGGACTACCTACAAAAACATTCAGTACTTC. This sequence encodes CSAPGTTYKNIQYF.

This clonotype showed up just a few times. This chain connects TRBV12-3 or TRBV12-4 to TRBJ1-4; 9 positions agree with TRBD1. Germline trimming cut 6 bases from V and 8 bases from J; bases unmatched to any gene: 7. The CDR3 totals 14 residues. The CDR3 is CASSPGQGEEKLFF. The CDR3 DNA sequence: TGTGCCAGCAGCCCGGGACAGGGAGAAGAAAAACTGTTTTTT.

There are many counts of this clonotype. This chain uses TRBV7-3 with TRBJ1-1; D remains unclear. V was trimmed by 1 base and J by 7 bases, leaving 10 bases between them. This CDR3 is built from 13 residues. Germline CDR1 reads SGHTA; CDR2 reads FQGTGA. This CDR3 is CASSLKKNGEAFF. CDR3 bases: TGTGCCAGCAGCTTAAAGAAAAACGGTGAAGCTTTCTTT.

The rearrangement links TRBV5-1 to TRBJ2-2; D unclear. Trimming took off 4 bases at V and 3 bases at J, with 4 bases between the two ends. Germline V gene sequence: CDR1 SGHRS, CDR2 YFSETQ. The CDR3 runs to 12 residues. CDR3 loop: CASSVYTGELFF. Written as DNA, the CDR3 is TGCGCCAGCAGCGTTTACACCGGGGAGCTGTTTTTT.

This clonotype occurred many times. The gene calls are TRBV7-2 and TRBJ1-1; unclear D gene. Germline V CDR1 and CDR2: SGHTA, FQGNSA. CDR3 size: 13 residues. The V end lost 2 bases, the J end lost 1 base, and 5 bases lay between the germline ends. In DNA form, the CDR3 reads TGTGCCAGCAGCTTAACCAGGAACACTGAAGCTTTCTTT. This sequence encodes CASSLTRNTEAFF. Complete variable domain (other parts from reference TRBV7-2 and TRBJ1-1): GAGVSQSPSNKVTEKGKDVELRCDPISGHTALYWYRQSLGQGLEFLIYFQGNSAPDKSGLPSDRFSAERTGGSVSTLTIQRTQQEDSAVYLCASSLTRNTEAFFGQGTRLTVV.

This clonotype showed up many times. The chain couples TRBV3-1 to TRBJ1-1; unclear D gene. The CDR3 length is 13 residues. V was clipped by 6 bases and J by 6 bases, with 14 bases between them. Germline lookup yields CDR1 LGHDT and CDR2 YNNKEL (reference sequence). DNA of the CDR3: TGTGCCAGCAGAGGAGTGAGCATGGCTGAAGCTTTCTTT. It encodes CASRGVSMAEAFF.

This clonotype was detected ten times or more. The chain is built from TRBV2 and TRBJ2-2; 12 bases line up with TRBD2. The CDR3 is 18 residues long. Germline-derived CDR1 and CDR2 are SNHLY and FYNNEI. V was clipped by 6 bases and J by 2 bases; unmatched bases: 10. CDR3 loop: CASRLTSGGPFNTGELFF. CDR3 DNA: TGTGCCAGCAGGTTGACTAGCGGGGGCCCTTTTAACACCGGGGAGCTGTTTTTT. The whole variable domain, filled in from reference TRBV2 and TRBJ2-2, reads EPEVTQTPSHQVTQMGQEVILRCVPISNHLYFYWYRQILGQKVEFLVSFYNNEISEKSEIFDDQFSVERPDGSNFTLKIRSTKLEDSAMYFCASRLTSGGPFNTGELFFGEGSRLTVL.

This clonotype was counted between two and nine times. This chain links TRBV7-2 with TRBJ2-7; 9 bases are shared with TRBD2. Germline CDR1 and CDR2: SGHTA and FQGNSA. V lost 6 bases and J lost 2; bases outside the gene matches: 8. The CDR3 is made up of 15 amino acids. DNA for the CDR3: TGTGCCAGCAGAAGGACTAGCGAGGGGACCTACGAGCAGTACTTC. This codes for CASRRTSEGTYEQYF.

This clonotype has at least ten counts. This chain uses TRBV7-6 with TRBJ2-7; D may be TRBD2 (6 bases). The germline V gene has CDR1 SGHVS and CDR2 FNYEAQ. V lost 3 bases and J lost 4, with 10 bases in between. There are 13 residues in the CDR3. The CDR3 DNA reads TGTGCCAGCAGCTTCCGGGGGACGTACGAGCAGTACTTC. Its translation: CASSFRGTYEQYF.

The CDR3 region has the DNA TGTGCCTGGACCCCCGGGGGAGCTAACTATGGCTACACCTTC. This codes for CAWTPGGANYGYTF. J is TRBJ1-2 and V is TRBV30, with D possibly matching TRBD1 (5 bases). The germline V and J ends were trimmed by 4 bases and 0 bases, with 12 bases remaining between them. The CDR3 runs 14 residues. Germline lookup yields CDR1 GTSNPN and CDR2 SVGIG (reference sequence).